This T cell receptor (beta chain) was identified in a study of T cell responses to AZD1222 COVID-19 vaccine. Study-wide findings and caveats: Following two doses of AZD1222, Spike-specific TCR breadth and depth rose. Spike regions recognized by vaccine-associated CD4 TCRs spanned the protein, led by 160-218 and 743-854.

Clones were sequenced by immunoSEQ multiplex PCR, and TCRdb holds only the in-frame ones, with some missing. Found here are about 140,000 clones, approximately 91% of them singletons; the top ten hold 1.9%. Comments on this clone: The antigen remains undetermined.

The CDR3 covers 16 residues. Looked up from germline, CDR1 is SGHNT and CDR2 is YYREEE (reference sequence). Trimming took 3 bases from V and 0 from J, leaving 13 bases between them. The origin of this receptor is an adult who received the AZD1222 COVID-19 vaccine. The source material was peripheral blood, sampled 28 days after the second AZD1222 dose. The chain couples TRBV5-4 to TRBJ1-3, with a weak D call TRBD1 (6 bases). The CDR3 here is CASSSNRESSGNTIYF. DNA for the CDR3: TGTGCCAGCAGCTCGAACAGGGAGAGCTCTGGAAACACCATATATTTT.